One sample yielded the 16 T cell receptor beta chains listed below, sequenced in a study of shared clonotypes between healthy human individuals. Profiled with immunoSEQ multiplex PCR; TCRdb holds only in-frame clones, not every one. The repertoire consists of around 2.5 million clones, with 90% to 95% occurring once and the leading ten covering around 0.4%. Material for sequencing was naive CD4+ T cells from PBMCs. Subset of the sample: CD45RA+ positively selected. These receptors all come from a man aged 18-30 years in good health. Some clones in this sample may be carry-over from other donors' samples.

The chain carries TRBV5-1 and TRBJ2-3; the D gene is possibly TRBD2 (5 bases). Trimming pared 4 bases from V and 1 base from J, leaving 16 bases between. Germline CDR1 SGHRS, CDR2 YFSETQ. CDR3 length: 16 amino acids. The CDR3: CASSQDPYGGTDTQYF. Here the CDR3 DNA reads TGCGCCAGCAGCCAGGACCCGTACGGGGGCACAGATACGCAGTATTTT. The variable domain in full, with the rest retrieved from reference TRBV5-1 and TRBJ2-3, is KAGVTQTPRYLIKTRGQQVTLSCSPISGHRSVSWYQQTPGQGLQFLFEYFSETQRNKGNFPGRFSGRQFSNSRSEMNVSTLELGDSALYLCASSQDPYGGTDTQYFGPGTRLTVL.

The CDR3 region is CASSGAGGTQYF. CDR3 nucleotides: TGTGCCAGCAGTGGAGCGGGAGGGACCCAGTACTTC. V usage is TRBV25-1 and J usage is TRBJ2-5; 9 nucleotides agree with TRBD2. The CDR3 sequence is 12 residues long. Looked up from germline, CDR1 is MGHDK and CDR2 is SYGVNS. With 4 bases clipped from V and 7 bases from J, the junction kept 1 base outside the gene matches.

With regard to this clone: The germline gene is not matched at one end of the junction; a read error may be the cause. This rearrangement joins TRBV5-4 to TRBJ1-4; 7 bases agree with TRBD1. CDR1 and CDR2 from the germline V gene are SGHNT and YYREEE (reference sequence). The CDR3 runs 15 residues. The CDR3 loop reads CASSQEGAANEKLFF. In DNA, the CDR3 is TGCGCCAGCAGCCAGGAGGGGGCTGCTAATGAAAAACTGTTTTTT.

The chain links TRBV9 to TRBJ2-3; TRBD1 matches at 8 bases. This CDR3 region has 15 residues. The germline CDR1 and CDR2 sequences are SGDLS and YYNGEE. With V trimmed by 0 bases and J by 8 bases, 8 bases remained unmatched. The CDR3 region is CASSVEDRAFGTQYF. CDR3 DNA sequence: TGTGCCAGCAGCGTAGAGGACAGGGCGTTCGGTACGCAGTATTTT. Supplemented by reference TRBV9 and TRBJ2-3, the full variable domain reads DSGVTQTPKHLITATGQRVTLRCSPRSGDLSVYWYQQSLDQGLQFLIQYYNGEERAKGNILERFSAQQFPDLHSELNLSSLELGDSALYFCASSVEDRAFGTQYFGPGTRLTVL.

This clone was picked up one time. The chain combines TRBV6-4 with TRBJ1-5; D uncertain. Germline V CDR1 and CDR2: MRHNA, SNTAGT. V lost 0 bases, J lost 4 bases, and 1 base lay in between. The CDR3 sequence is 12 residues long. CDR3 in amino acids: CASSDSNQPQHF. DNA for the CDR3: TGTGCCAGCAGTGACTCGAATCAGCCCCAGCATTTT.

This chain uses TRBV6-5 with TRBJ1-1; D not resolved. The CDR3 length is 12 residues. Trimming shortened V by 8 bases and J by 4 bases, and 11 bases separated the two germline ends. Germline V lookup: CDR1 MNHEY, CDR2 SVGAGI. The CDR3, as DNA: TGTGCCAGCGTGGGGTGGGGCACTGAAGCTTTCTTT. Amino acid sequence: CASVGWGTEAFF.

J is TRBJ2-1 and V is TRBV4-2; 7 bases are a match to TRBD1. Germline assignment: CDR1 LGHNA and CDR2 YNFKEQ. Trimming cost V 2 bases and J 1 base; bases outside gene matches: 5. This CDR3 has 16 amino acids. CDR3 region: CASSQSGGLSYNEQFF. The CDR3 DNA reads TGTGCCAGCAGCCAATCAGGGGGATTATCCTACAATGAGCAGTTCTTC.

Remarks on this clone: The sample holds other DNA sequences that translate to the same CDR3. V and J are TRBV9 and TRBJ2-7, with unresolved D. The CDR3 loop spans 13 amino acids. V was cut by 2 bases and J by 7 bases, with 13 bases left in between. Germline CDR1 SGDLS, CDR2 YYNGEE. CDR3 sequence: CASSVAPRDEQYF. In DNA form, the CDR3 reads TGTGCCAGCAGCGTCGCCCCGAGAGATGAGCAGTACTTC. Drawing the rest from reference TRBV9 and TRBJ2-7, the complete variable domain is DSGVTQTPKHLITATGQRVTLRCSPRSGDLSVYWYQQSLDQGLQFLIQYYNGEERAKGNILERFSAQQFPDLHSELNLSSLELGDSALYFCASSVAPRDEQYFGPGTRLTVT.

This clone was found once. The same CDR3 also results from other DNA sequences found in this sample. This rearrangement joins TRBV28 to TRBJ1-5, with D unclear. Per germline, CDR1 MDHEN and CDR2 SYDVKM. This CDR3 comprises 15 residues. V gave up 3 bases and J gave up 0 bases, with 9 bases separating them. In DNA, the CDR3 is TGTGCCAGCAGTTTCTTGAGGGATAGCAATCAGCCCCAGCATTTT. This codes for CASSFLRDSNQPQHF.

The chain links TRBV5-4 to TRBJ2-1; 13 nucleotides align to TRBD2. The CDR3 is 15 amino acids. Germline V gives CDR1 SGHNT, CDR2 YYREEE (reference sequence). The V segment lost 4 bases and the J segment 9 bases; nucleotides outside the gene matches: 7. DNA for the CDR3: TGTGCCAGCAGCCACACTAGCGGGAGGGCAACTGAGCAGTTCTTC. Translation gives CASSHTSGRATEQFF.

The chain recombines TRBV15 with TRBJ2-5; 7 bases fit TRBD2. The junction had 11 bases not matched to a gene; V was cut back by 1 base and J by 6 bases. CDR3 length: 16 residues. Germline V CDR1 and CDR2: LNHNV, YYDKDF (reference sequence). CDR3 residues: CATSRAGEGGRKTQYF. In DNA form, the CDR3 reads TGTGCCACCAGCAGAGCCGGGGAGGGAGGGAGAAAGACCCAGTACTTC.

The rearrangement uses TRBV11-1 and TRBJ2-7; 7 bases align to TRBD2. The CDR3 spans 14 residues. V shed 5 bases and J 7 bases; nucleotides not matched to a gene: 11. The germline V gene encodes CDR1 SGHAT and CDR2 FQDESV (reference sequence). CDR3 sequence (DNA): TGTGCCAGCAGCCCGTGGGGAGGGAATGTGGAGCAGTACTTC. Its protein product is CASSPWGGNVEQYF.

This clone has more than one count but fewer than ten. The rearrangement joins TRBV5-1 to TRBJ2-4, with a tentative D call TRBD2 (6 bases). Germline CDR1 and CDR2: SGHRS and YFSETQ. The CDR3 has 15 amino acids. V was pared by 0 bases and J by 6 bases, with 13 bases between. CDR3 loop: CASSLEEGLRNIQYF. For the CDR3, the DNA is TGCGCCAGCAGCTTGGAGGAGGGGCTGAGAAACATTCAGTACTTC.

V usage is TRBV6-6 and J usage is TRBJ1-1; D gene ambiguous. The germline V gene has CDR1 MNHNY and CDR2 SVGAGI (reference sequence). Trimming left V 5 bases short and J 0 bases short, with 13 bases between. The CDR3 is 15 residues long. CDR3: CASSPTPGLNTEAFF. For the CDR3, the DNA is TGTGCCAGCAGTCCTACCCCCGGGTTGAACACTGAAGCTTTCTTT.

J is TRBJ2-5 and V is TRBV10-3, with D possibly TRBD2 on 6 matching bases. The germline V and J ends were trimmed by 11 bases and 5 bases, with 24 bases remaining between them. CDR1 is ENHRY, CDR2 SYGVKD, per germline. The CDR3 spans 15 residues. CDR3 coding DNA: TGTGCCTCAGATCCGACGGGGACTTCTCGGGAGACCCAGTACTTC. Translating gives CASDPTGTSRETQYF.

This sequence joins TRBV6-1 and TRBJ1-6; D uncertain. The CDR3 totals 15 residues. The ends were cut back, 4 bases at V and 7 bases at J, with 14 bases in the middle. Per the germline V gene, CDR1 is MNHNS and CDR2 is SASEGT. DNA of the CDR3: TGTGCCAGCAGTGCGCTTATTGTGTTGAATTCACCCCTCCACTTT. Encoded protein: CASSALIVLNSPLHF.